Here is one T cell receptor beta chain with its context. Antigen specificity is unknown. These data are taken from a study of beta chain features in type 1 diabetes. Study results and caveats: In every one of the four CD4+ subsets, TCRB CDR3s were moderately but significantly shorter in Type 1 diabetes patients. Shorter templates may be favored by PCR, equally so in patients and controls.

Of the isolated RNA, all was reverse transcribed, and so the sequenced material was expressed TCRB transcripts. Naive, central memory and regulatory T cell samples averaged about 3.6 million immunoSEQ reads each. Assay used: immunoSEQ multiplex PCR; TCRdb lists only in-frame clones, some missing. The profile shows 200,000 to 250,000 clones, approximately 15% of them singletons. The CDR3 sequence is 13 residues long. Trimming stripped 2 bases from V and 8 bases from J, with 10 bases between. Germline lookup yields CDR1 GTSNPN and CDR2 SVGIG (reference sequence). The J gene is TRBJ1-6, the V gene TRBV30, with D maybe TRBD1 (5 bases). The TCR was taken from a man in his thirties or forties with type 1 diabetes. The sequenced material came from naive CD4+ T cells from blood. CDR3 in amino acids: CAWSQGWDSPLHF. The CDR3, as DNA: TGTGCCTGGAGTCAGGGTTGGGATTCACCCCTCCACTTT.